Listed below are T cell receptor beta chains from one sample, sequenced in a study of radiotherapy plus CTLA-4 blockade in lung cancer. The protocol was immunoSEQ multiplex PCR, while the TCRdb copy is restricted to in-frame clones and leaves out a portion. Of about 68,000 clones in the sample, roughly 85% are singletons; the top ten hold roughly 9.7%. Sequencing used peripheral blood, obtained from a patient treated with radiotherapy plus ipilimumab. All receptors derive from a human donor with non-small cell lung cancer who had a complete response to radiotherapy plus ipilimumab. Each CDR3 is given with its conserved first and last residue. D genes are given only for firm matches.

j_gene: TRBJ1-3
v_gene: TRBV2
d_gene: NA
CDR3aa: CASSRTVSSGNTIYF

j_gene: TRBJ2-2
v_gene: TRBV27
d_gene: TRBD1
CDR3aa: CASTSTGLNTGELFF

j_gene: TRBJ2-4
v_gene: TRBV11-3
d_gene: NA
CDR3aa: CASSQGERNIQYF

j_gene: TRBJ1-1
v_gene: TRBV27
d_gene: TRBD1
CDR3aa: CASSLFFGEGDRVTEAFF

j_gene: TRBJ1-2
v_gene: TRBV12-5
d_gene: NA
CDR3aa: CASGLDQGLTGYTF

j_gene: NA
v_gene: TRBV10-2
d_gene: TRBD1
CDR3aa: CASSFRDRGRFEQYF

j_gene: TRBJ1-2
v_gene: TRBV6-5
d_gene: TRBD1
CDR3aa: CASSYTATGKGYTF

j_gene: TRBJ2-3
v_gene: TRBV30
d_gene: NA
CDR3aa: CACSSERTDTQYF

j_gene: TRBJ1-1
v_gene: TRBV7-2
d_gene: TRBD1
CDR3aa: CASSLGTGGGKTEAFF

j_gene: TRBJ1-2
v_gene: TRBV6-6
d_gene: TRBD1
CDR3aa: CASSSPDRGRRFGYTF

j_gene: TRBJ1-3
v_gene: TRBV12-5
d_gene: NA
CDR3aa: CASGLGGTLSGNTIYF

j_gene: TRBJ2-6
v_gene: TRBV6-4
d_gene: NA
CDR3aa: CASSDSSPGSGANVLTF

j_gene: TRBJ1-6
v_gene: TRBV6-5
d_gene: NA
CDR3aa: CASSYSGSRGRSPLHF

j_gene: TRBJ2-3
v_gene: TRBV30
d_gene: NA
CDR3aa: CAWSPGGTYTQYF